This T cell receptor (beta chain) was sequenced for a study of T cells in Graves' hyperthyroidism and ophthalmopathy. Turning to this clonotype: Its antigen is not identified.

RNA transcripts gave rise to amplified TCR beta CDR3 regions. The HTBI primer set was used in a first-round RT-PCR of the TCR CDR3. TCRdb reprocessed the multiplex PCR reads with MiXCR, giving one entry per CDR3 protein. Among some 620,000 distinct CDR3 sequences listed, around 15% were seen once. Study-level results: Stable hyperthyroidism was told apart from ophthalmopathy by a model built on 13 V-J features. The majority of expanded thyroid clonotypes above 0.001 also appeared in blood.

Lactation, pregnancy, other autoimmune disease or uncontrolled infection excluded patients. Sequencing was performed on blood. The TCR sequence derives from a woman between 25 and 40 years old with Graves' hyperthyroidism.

This CDR3 is CSATDRGRNQPQHF. CDR3 nucleotides: TGCAGTGCTACGGACAGGGGTCGCAATCAGCCCCAGCATTTT. The J gene is TRBJ1-5, the V gene TRBV20-1; TRBD1 aligns across 9 bases. The germline CDR1 and CDR2 sequences are DFQATT and SNEGSKA (reference sequence). V lost 4 bases, J lost 2 bases, and 3 bases stayed unmatched. CDR3 length: 14 residues.